One and the same sample provided the 20 T cell receptor beta chains below, sequenced in a study of neoadjuvant anti-PD-1 for oral cavity cancer (dated by TCRdb to about 2021). Library preparation used the immunoSEQ multiplex PCR assay. TCRdb's version of the immuneACCESS table is confined to in-frame rearrangements and falls short of the full clone set. An unresolved V gene accounts for under half of the shortfall where checked; the remainder is of unknown origin. The sample records approximately 9,400 clones, roughly 70% of which are singletons. The ten biggest clones cover 4.2% of the sample. The time point label on this specimen signifies: after neoadjuvant nivolumab, at surgical resection. This sample comprised PBMCs, obtained after nivolumab (anti-PD-1) treatment. These receptors all come from a person aged 35-80 years with oral cavity squamous cell carcinoma.

The rearrangement links TRBV30 to TRBJ2-3, with D possibly TRBD1 on 6 matching bases. This CDR3 region has 13 residues. From germline, CDR1 is GTSNPN and CDR2 SVGIG (reference sequence). The germline V and J ends were trimmed by 8 bases and 3 bases, with 15 bases remaining between them. The CDR3 region has the DNA TGTGCCCGAACAGGGTGGGAGACAGATACGCAGTATTTT. It translates to CARTGWETDTQYF.

This clone was seen once. The CDR3 spells CASSEGGGQETQYF. The CDR3 nucleotides are TGTGCCAGCAGTGAAGGCGGGGGCCAAGAGACCCAGTACTTC. V and J are TRBV6-1 and TRBJ2-5, with 7 positions matching TRBD2. Germline V lookup: CDR1 MNHNS, CDR2 SASEGT. The CDR3 is made up of 14 amino acids. Germline trimming cut 1 base from V and 1 base from J; bases unmatched to any gene: 0.

The V call is TRBV7-9, the J call TRBJ2-3, with TRBD2 matching over 12 bases. Germline V lookup: CDR1 SEHNR, CDR2 FQNEAQ (reference sequence). V dropped 10 bases and J dropped 0; count of bases not matched to a gene: 2. The CDR3 is 14 amino acids. The CDR3 nucleotides are TGTGCCACACTAGCGGGAGGAAGCACAGATACGCAGTATTTT. Its translation: CATLAGGSTDTQYF. Complete variable domain (other parts from reference TRBV7-9 and TRBJ2-3): DTGVSQNPRHKITKRGQNVTFRCDPISEHNRLYWYRQTLGQGPEFLTYFQNEAQLEKSRLLSDRFSAERPKGSFSTLEIQRTEQGDSAMYLCATLAGGSTDTQYFGPGTRLTVL.

The table lists this clone with a few counts. The J gene is TRBJ1-2, the V gene TRBV19, with TRBD1 matching over 10 bases. This CDR3 has 15 amino acids. V shed 3 bases and J 4 bases; nucleotides not matched to a gene: 5. Germline-derived CDR1 and CDR2 are LNHDA and SQIVND (reference sequence). The CDR3 nucleotides are TGTGCCAGTAGTATGGGACAGGGGTCCTCCTATGGCTACACCTTC. This sequence encodes CASSMGQGSSYGYTF.

This sequence joins TRBV6-5 and TRBJ1-1, with a tentative D call TRBD1 (6 bases). CDR3 length equals 14 residues. V lost 6 bases and J 8 bases, leaving 19 bases between the germline ends. Germline V CDR1 and CDR2: MNHEY, SVGAGI. The CDR3 sequence: CASRSSGGGREAFF. DNA for the CDR3: TGTGCCAGCAGGTCGAGCGGGGGCGGAAGGGAAGCTTTCTTT.

This rearrangement joins TRBV6-1 to TRBJ1-2; TRBD1 matches 8 bases. The germline gives CDR1 MNHNS, CDR2 SASEGT. Trimming took 5 bases from V and 7 from J; bases not matched to a gene: 12. The CDR3 contains 15 residues. CDR3 region: CASSPQTGGRFGYTF. The CDR3 nucleotides read TGTGCCAGCAGTCCCCAAACAGGGGGTAGGTTTGGCTACACCTTC.

The V call is TRBV6-6, the J call TRBJ1-5, with D hard to call. The CDR3 length is 14 residues. In germline, CDR1 is MNHNY, CDR2 SVGAGI (reference sequence). V lost 0 bases, J lost 4 bases, and 7 bases lay in between. The CDR3 is CASSYSNTNQPQHF. As DNA, the CDR3 is TGTGCCAGCAGTTACTCGAATACAAATCAGCCCCAGCATTTT.

The chain has TRBV7-3 and TRBJ1-1; 7 nucleotides align to TRBD1. Germline values: CDR1 SGHTA, CDR2 FQGTGA. J lost 2 bases, V lost 5 bases, and 8 bases had no gene match. CDR3 length: 15 amino acids. The DNA for the CDR3 is TGTGCCAGCAGCCTCGGGGACAGCTTCAACACTGAAGCTTTCTTT. This gives the protein CASSLGDSFNTEAFF.

This clone occurred once. This sequence joins TRBV19 and TRBJ2-5; D is possibly TRBD1 (6 bases). The CDR3 is made up of 14 amino acids. Trimming removed 1 base from V and 3 bases from J, with 9 bases in between. The germline V gene encodes CDR1 LNHDA and CDR2 SQIVND (reference sequence). The CDR3 protein is CASSIAPGEETQYF. CDR3 DNA: TGTGCCAGTAGTATAGCGCCAGGGGAAGAGACCCAGTACTTC. The variable domain in full, completed from reference TRBV19 and TRBJ2-5, reads DGGITQSPKYLFRKEGQNVTLSCEQNLNHDAMYWYRQDPGQGLRLIYYSQIVNDFQKGDIAEGYSVSREKKESFPLTVTSAQKNPTAFYLCASSIAPGEETQYFGPGTRLLVL.

In its sample, this clone ranks as medium-sized. This sequence joins TRBV9 and TRBJ2-7; tentative D call: TRBD2 (5 bases). The CDR3 runs 15 residues. Germline lookup yields CDR1 SGDLS and CDR2 YYNGEE. V lost 0 bases to trimming and J lost 3 bases, with 13 bases between them. CDR3: CASSVGGDIYYEQYF. The CDR3 bases are TGTGCCAGCAGCGTAGGGGGAGACATCTACTACGAGCAGTACTTC.

The rearrangement links TRBV19 to TRBJ2-7; 8 nucleotides align to TRBD2. CDR1 and CDR2 (germline): LNHDA, SQIVND (reference sequence). The trim removed 3 bases at V and 2 bases at J, leaving 3 bases unmatched. The CDR3 totals 14 residues. DNA of the CDR3: TGTGCCAGTAGTATCCGGGGGGGCCCCTACGAGCAGTACTTC. Protein: CASSIRGGPYEQYF. The full variable domain, in which reference TRBV19 and TRBJ2-7 provide the parts outside the CDR3, is DGGITQSPKYLFRKEGQNVTLSCEQNLNHDAMYWYRQDPGQGLRLIYYSQIVNDFQKGDIAEGYSVSREKKESFPLTVTSAQKNPTAFYLCASSIRGGPYEQYFGPGTRLTVT.

The chain combines TRBV5-5 with TRBJ2-1, with D possibly being TRBD1 (7 bases). The CDR3 runs to 16 residues. Germline V CDR1 and CDR2: SGHKS, YYEKEE (reference sequence). Trimming removed 0 bases at V and 8 bases at J, with 18 bases between. The CDR3 is CASSLERQAGGHEQFF. DNA for the CDR3: TGTGCCAGCAGCTTGGAACGCCAGGCAGGGGGGCATGAGCAGTTCTTC. The whole variable domain, remainder taken from reference TRBV5-5 and TRBJ2-1, is DAGVTQSPTHLIKTRGQQVTLRCSPISGHKSVSWYQQVLGQGPQFIFQYYEKEERGRGNFPDRFSARQFPNYSSELNVNALLLGDSALYLCASSLERQAGGHEQFFGPGTRLTVL.

The chain has TRBV9 and TRBJ2-3; 9 bases align to TRBD2. Germline CDR1 reads SGDLS; CDR2 reads YYNGEE. The CDR3 spans 17 residues. V was clipped by 0 bases and J by 4 bases; unmatched bases: 9. The CDR3, as DNA: TGTGCCAGCAGCGTAGCTGGCGGGGGGGCCAGGGCAGATACGCAGTATTTT. Translation gives CASSVAGGGARADTQYF.

This clone was counted a few times. The chain is built from TRBV6-1 and TRBJ1-1; D is possibly TRBD1 (5 bases). Looked up from germline, CDR1 is MNHNS and CDR2 is SASEGT. This CDR3 has 14 amino acids. V lost 4 bases and J 0 bases, leaving 9 bases between the germline ends. The CDR3 coding sequence is TGTGCCAGCAGTGCGGGGGTCATGAACACTGAAGCTTTCTTT. Encoded protein: CASSAGVMNTEAFF.

J is TRBJ2-7 and V is TRBV6-5; possibly TRBD2 for D (6 bases). Germline CDR1 and CDR2: MNHEY and SVGAGI. The CDR3 is made up of 13 amino acids. Between the trimmed V and J ends, which lost 0 bases and 6 bases, there was a span of 9 bases. The CDR3 nucleotides are TGTGCCAGCAGTTACTCGAGGAGGGTCGAGCAGTACTTC. It is translated as CASSYSRRVEQYF.

This clone was counted once. This rearrangement joins TRBV2 to TRBJ2-7; TRBD1 matches 8 bases. Germline V gene sequence: CDR1 SNHLY, CDR2 FYNNEI. J was trimmed by 6 bases and V by 6 bases; bases with no gene match: 10. There are 14 residues in the CDR3. The CDR3 reads CASRIRTGPGEQYF. The CDR3 DNA is TGTGCCAGCAGAATTCGGACAGGGCCCGGCGAGCAGTACTTC.

In this sample, this clone turned up a few times. This chain links TRBV28 with TRBJ2-2, with TRBD2 identical over 8 bases. The CDR3 extends over 15 amino acids. In germline, CDR1 is MDHEN, CDR2 SYDVKM. The V segment lost 5 bases and the J segment 3 bases; nucleotides outside the gene matches: 5. The CDR3 bases are TGTGCCAGCAGTCCCGGACTAGCCGACACCGGGGAGCTGTTTTTT. Amino acid sequence: CASSPGLADTGELFF.

The chain is built from TRBV14 and TRBJ2-6; TRBD1 is a possible D gene (6 bases). V was pared by 3 bases and J by 0 bases, with 15 bases between. Germline loops: CDR1 SGHDN, CDR2 FVKESK. This CDR3 contains 18 residues. CDR3 protein: CASSQRPTGLSGANVLTF. CDR3 bases: TGTGCCAGCAGCCAGAGGCCGACAGGACTCTCTGGGGCCAACGTCCTGACTTTC. The complete variable domain, with remaining parts taken from reference TRBV14 and TRBJ2-6, reads EAGVTQFPSHSVIEKGQTVTLRCDPISGHDNLYWYRRVMGKEIKFLLHFVKESKQDESGMPNNRFLAERTGGTYSTLKVQPAELEDSGVYFCASSQRPTGLSGANVLTFGAGSRLTVL.

This chain connects TRBV2 to TRBJ1-3; the match to TRBD1 covers 8 bases. The germline gives CDR1 SNHLY, CDR2 FYNNEI. With 5 bases clipped from V and 0 bases from J, the junction kept 9 bases outside the gene matches. The CDR3 loop spans 17 amino acids. The CDR3 spells CASSHFGQGSSGNTIYF. In nucleotides, the CDR3 is TGTGCCAGCAGTCATTTCGGACAGGGCAGCTCTGGAAACACCATATATTTT.

This clone occurred once. The chain uses TRBV5-1 and TRBJ2-5, with D possibly TRBD2 on 6 matching bases. V gave up 0 bases and J gave up 5 bases, with 14 bases separating them. The CDR3 covers 15 residues. The germline CDR1 and CDR2 sequences are SGHRS and YFSETQ. CDR3 DNA sequence: TGCGCCAGCAGCTTGGGGTCCGGGAGAACCGAGACCCAGTACTTC. Translated, it gives CASSLGSGRTETQYF.